A selection of T cell receptor beta chains follows, all from one sample in a study of control samples from healthy donors and cancer patients. Data came from immunoSEQ multiplex PCR; TCRdb stores just in-frame clones and leaves some out. The repertoire has approximately 140,000 clones, approximately 90% of them found once; the top ten carry roughly 8.7%. Sequencing was carried out using blood. These receptors came from a woman aged 30 to 39 in good health. Each CDR3 is given with its conserved first and last residue. D genes are given only for firm matches. For some rows the clone size is stated as once, few or many, or as a class when expanded; others skip it.

TGTGCCATCAGTGGACGGGGACAGGAGGGCACAGATACGCAGTATTTT,CAISGRGQEGTDTQYF,TRBV10-3,TRBJ2-3,-,TRBD1
TGTGCCAGCAGCTCACGTCAGGGACTAGTTAAAGAGACCCAGTACTTC,CASSSRQGLVKETQYF,TRBV14,TRBJ2-5,-,TRBD2
TGTGCCAGCAGCGGACTAGCGCGTTACGAGCAGTACTTC,CASSGLARYEQYF,TRBV28,TRBJ2-7,-,TRBD2
TGTGCCAGCACCCTGACAGAGAACACTGAAGCTTTCTTT,CASTLTENTEAFF,TRBV7-6,TRBJ1-1,few,-
TGTGCCAGCAGCGTGGGCCTCGAGGGCACTGAAGCTTTCTTT,CASSVGLEGTEAFF,TRBV9,TRBJ1-1,-,-
TGTGCCAGCAGCCCCCCTGGGAGGAGCTCCTATAATTCACCCCTCCACTTT,CASSPPGRSSYNSPLHF,TRBV11-2,TRBJ1-6,-,-
TGTGCCTGGAGTCGCGGGGACGAAAAACTGTTTTTT,CAWSRGDEKLFF,TRBV30,TRBJ1-4,-,-
TGTGCCAGCAGCTGGGGGACTAGCGGGAGTACCTACGAGCAGTACTTC,CASSWGTSGSTYEQYF,TRBV5-4,TRBJ2-7,-,TRBD2
TGCGCCAGCAGCCCCAGGACAGGGGGTGAATCCCACACTGAAGCTTTCTTT,CASSPRTGGESHTEAFF,TRBV5-1,TRBJ1-1,few,TRBD1
TGCGCCAGCAGCTTGGCAATAGCGGGAGGATCTGATACGCAGTATTTT,CASSLAIAGGSDTQYF,TRBV5-1,TRBJ2-3,-,TRBD2
TGTGCCAGCAGCCAAGATCGGAGGCAGGGGGCCGAGGATCAGCCCCAGCATTTT,CASSQDRRQGAEDQPQHF,TRBV4-2,TRBJ1-5,-,TRBD1
TGTGCCAGCAGAGGGGACAACTATGGCTACACCTTC,CASRGDNYGYTF,TRBV6-5,TRBJ1-2,-,-
TGTGCCAGCAGTGAATTGTGGGGGAATCAGCCCCAGCATTTT,CASSELWGNQPQHF,TRBV6-1,TRBJ1-5,-,-
TGCAGCGTTGGGACGACATCTGGGGAAAAACTGTTTTTT,CSVGTTSGEKLFF,TRBV29-1,TRBJ1-4,-,-
TGTGCCAGTAGTCCAGACGGGACCTATGGCTACACCTTC,CASSPDGTYGYTF,TRBV19,TRBJ1-2,-,-
TGTGCCAGCAGGACAGGGGACACGAACACCGGGGAGCTGTTTTTT,CASRTGDTNTGELFF,TRBV6-5,TRBJ2-2,-,TRBD1
TGTGCCAGCAGTTTATCTTGGGGAACTGAAGCTTTCTTT,CASSLSWGTEAFF,TRBV28,TRBJ1-1,-,-
TGCGCCAGCAGTCAATCCTCCAGGGGGCGAAACACCGGGGAGCTGTTTTTT,CASSQSSRGRNTGELFF,TRBV23-1,TRBJ2-2,-,TRBD1
TGCAGCGTTGCCTCGAGAGGGTCACGAATCGAGCAGTACTTC,CSVASRGSRIEQYF,TRBV29-1,TRBJ2-7,-,-
TGTGCCTGGAGTCAACAACAGGGTGCCACTGAAGCTTTCTTT,CAWSQQQGATEAFF,TRBV30,TRBJ1-1,-,-
TGTGCCAGCTCACCCGGGCTAACTTCATACAATGAGCAGTTCTTC,CASSPGLTSYNEQFF,TRBV18,TRBJ2-1,-,-
TGTGCCAGCTCACCACCGGACGGGTCTCGAGGCTACACCTTC,CASSPPDGSRGYTF,TRBV18,TRBJ1-2,once,-